This TCR beta chain was captured by sequencing in a study of CD8 T cells in Susac syndrome. Study summary: Each patient with Susac syndrome, at the time of blood draw, was therapy-naive, on corticosteroids, or on intravenous immunoglobulin alone.

CDR1 and CDR2 (germline): SNHLY, FYNNEI. CDR3 size: 12 residues. Trimming left V 4 bases short and J 6 bases short, with 8 bases between. With random hexamers, roughly 0.5 to 1 ug RNA was reverse transcribed. TCRdb analysed the immunoSEQ multiplex PCR reads with MiXCR anew, one entry per CDR3 protein. The table records 80,000 to 90,000 distinct CDR3 sequences, 95% of them present only once. Peripheral blood CD8+ and CD4+ T cells were profiled by TCR beta sequencing. The sequence was collected from a human donor with Susac syndrome. Sequenced sample: CD8+ T cells from PBMCs. The chain combines TRBV2 with TRBJ2-3; the D is unclear. The CDR3 loop reads CASSASMDTQYF. CDR3 sequence (DNA): TGTGCCAGCAGTGCCTCGATGGATACGCAGTATTTT.